This passage covers 24 T cell receptor beta chains from one sample sequenced in a study of cytomegalovirus exposure and HLA in healthy donors. Primers for the PCR totalled 60 Vbeta and 13 Jbeta. TCRdb keeps only in-frame clones here, not all; method: immunoSEQ multiplex PCR. The data hold about 69,000 clones, with roughly 68% observed a single time. Sequenced material: PBMCs. The receptors here all came from a woman aged 55-69 years in good health and CMV-seropositive.

This rearrangement joins TRBV6-6 to TRBJ1-1; D ambiguous. Germline CDR1 reads MNHNY; CDR2 reads SVGAGI (reference sequence). This CDR3 has 13 amino acids. Trimming left V 7 bases short and J 4 bases short, with 13 bases between. The CDR3 loop reads CASTDWGGTEAFF. CDR3 bases: TGTGCCAGCACCGACTGGGGAGGCACTGAAGCTTTCTTT.

Regarding this clone: The junction departs from germline at one end; a sequencing error may be responsible. V usage is TRBV19 and J usage is TRBJ2-1, with D possibly matching TRBD2 (6 bases). The CDR3 has 12 residues. Germline values: CDR1 LNHDA, CDR2 SQIVND (reference sequence). The CDR3 region is CASNRRDSAPIF. CDR3 nucleotides: TGTGCCAGTAACAGGAGGGACTCAGCACCGATCTTC.

The CDR3 nucleotides are TGTGCCTGGATGGGGGGATCGGGGGAGAGGCCTGGCTACACCTTC. It specifies CAWMGGSGERPGYTF. The rearrangement links TRBV30 to TRBJ1-2; weak D call: TRBD1 (5 bases). The CDR3 totals 15 residues. V lost 4 bases and J 7 bases, leaving 22 bases between the germline ends. CDR1 and CDR2 from the germline V gene are GTSNPN and SVGIG (reference sequence).

The gene calls are TRBV30 and TRBJ2-7; D is unclear. Germline loops: CDR1 GTSNPN, CDR2 SVGIG (reference sequence). The ends were cut back, 4 bases at V and 6 bases at J, with 10 bases in the middle. The CDR3 length is 11 residues. CDR3 sequence reads: CAWKSSSEQYF. CDR3 bases: TGTGCCTGGAAGTCTTCTAGCGAGCAGTACTTC.

This clone has more than one count but fewer than ten. CDR3 loop: CASKMGLSGGYTF. CDR3 nucleotides: TGTGCCAGCAAAATGGGGCTATCAGGCGGCTACACCTTC. V gene TRBV2 combines with J gene TRBJ1-2; D possibly corresponds to TRBD1 (5 bases). This CDR3 region has 13 residues. Germline loops: CDR1 SNHLY, CDR2 FYNNEI. Trimming took off 7 bases at V and 8 bases at J, with 17 bases between the two ends.

This chain connects TRBV28 to TRBJ2-7; a weak D match, TRBD1 (5 bases). The V and J ends lost 6 bases and 3 bases respectively, with 6 bases between them. Germline CDR1 reads MDHEN; CDR2 reads SYDVKM. The CDR3 has 11 residues. CDR3 sequence reads: CASRGLYEQYF. The CDR3 bases are TGTGCCAGCAGGGGGCTCTACGAGCAGTACTTC.

The rearrangement uses TRBV2 and TRBJ1-1; TRBD1 matches at 8 bases. The CDR3 spans 16 residues. The V gene's germline CDR1 is SNHLY and CDR2 FYNNEI. Trimming removed 4 bases from V and 11 bases from J; junction bases left unmatched: 18. CDR3 nucleotide sequence: TGTGCCAGCAGTGTAATATTAGGACAGGGATTTCTGACCGCTTTCTTT. It is translated as CASSVILGQGFLTAFF.

The chain couples TRBV5-4 to TRBJ1-2; a weak D match, TRBD1 (6 bases). Germline lookup yields CDR1 SGHNT and CDR2 YYREEE (reference sequence). Trimming shortened V by 4 bases and J by 0 bases, and 13 bases separated the two germline ends. The CDR3 extends over 15 amino acids. CDR3 DNA sequence: TGTGCCAGCAGCGCAAGGGACAAAGCTAACTATGGCTACACCTTC. This translates into CASSARDKANYGYTF. Complete variable domain (other parts from reference TRBV5-4 and TRBJ1-2): ETGVTQSPTHLIKTRGQQVTLRCSSQSGHNTVSWYQQALGQGPQFIFQYYREEENGRGNFPPRFSGLQFPNYSSELNVNALELDDSALYLCASSARDKANYGYTFGSGTRLTVV.

CDR3 residues: CARQTWSGRIGSTDTQYF. For the CDR3, the DNA is TGTGCCCGCCAGACCTGGAGCGGGAGAATTGGAAGCACAGATACGCAGTATTTT. The chain is built from TRBV30 and TRBJ2-3, with 8 bases lining up with TRBD2. J lost 0 bases, V lost 8 bases, and 19 bases had no gene match. The CDR3 has 18 residues. Germline V gene lookup returns CDR1 GTSNPN and CDR2 SVGIG (reference sequence).

This clone has a single count. This sequence joins TRBV27 and TRBJ2-5, with D possibly matching TRBD2 (6 bases). The germline gives CDR1 MNHEY, CDR2 SMNVEV (reference sequence). CDR3 length equals 14 residues. Trimming shortened V by 8 bases and J by 2 bases, and 15 bases separated the two germline ends. CDR3 bases: TGTGCCAGCCGAAGGGCCGGGACTCAAGAGACCCAGTACTTC. It translates to CASRRAGTQETQYF.

In this sample, this clone turned up many times. The V call is TRBV2, the J call TRBJ1-3, with D hard to call. V gave up 9 bases and J gave up 0 bases, with 12 bases separating them. Germline V gene sequence: CDR1 SNHLY, CDR2 FYNNEI. CDR3 length: 14 residues. This chain's CDR3 is CASSSPYSGNTIYF. The DNA for the CDR3 is TGTGCCAGTTCTTCACCCTACTCTGGAAACACCATATATTTT.

The chain is built from TRBV27 and TRBJ2-1; 9 bases map to TRBD2. The CDR3 loop spans 16 amino acids. The germline V gene encodes CDR1 MNHEY and CDR2 SMNVEV (reference sequence). The trim removed 0 bases at V and 10 bases at J, leaving 10 bases unmatched. CDR3 protein: CASSLSIPGLAGEQFF. The CDR3 nucleotides read TGTGCCAGCAGTTTATCGATTCCGGGACTAGCAGGGGAGCAGTTCTTC.

The rearrangement uses TRBV19 and TRBJ2-4; 8 bases map to TRBD2. With 6 bases clipped from V and 6 bases from J, the junction kept 10 bases outside the gene matches. Germline-derived CDR1 and CDR2 are LNHDA and SQIVND (reference sequence). There are 15 residues in the CDR3. The CDR3 sequence: CASRGGAGEGNIQYF. CDR3 DNA: TGTGCCAGTAGGGGGGGAGCGGGAGAAGGAAACATTCAGTACTTC.

This clone has a single count. The chain recombines TRBV4-1 with TRBJ1-4; D gene unclear. The CDR3 spans 15 residues. V lost 8 bases, J lost 6 bases, and 19 bases lay in between. CDR1 is MGHRA, CDR2 YSYEKL, per germline. The CDR3 DNA reads as TGCGCCAGCCGTGTAAACCTACGGGAGGATGAAAAACTGTTTTTT. Residues: CASRVNLREDEKLFF.

The chain links TRBV2 to TRBJ1-5; D is undetermined. Deletions cut 7 bases from V and 3 bases from J, with 7 bases between. CDR3 length: 12 amino acids. From germline, CDR1 is SNHLY and CDR2 FYNNEI. The CDR3 protein is CASNLLNQPQHF. The CDR3 DNA reads TGTGCCAGCAATCTACTCAATCAGCCCCAGCATTTT. Filled out from reference TRBV2 and TRBJ1-5, the complete variable domain reads EPEVTQTPSHQVTQMGQEVILRCVPISNHLYFYWYRQILGQKVEFLVSFYNNEISEKSEIFDDQFSVERPDGSNFTLKIRSTKLEDSAMYFCASNLLNQPQHFGDGTRLSIL.

In this sample, this clone turned up a few times. The V gene is TRBV6-6, the J gene TRBJ1-2; 9 bases line up with TRBD1. This CDR3 region has 13 residues. The germline V gene has CDR1 MNHNY and CDR2 SVGAGI (reference sequence). With V trimmed by 6 bases and J by 7 bases, 6 bases remained unmatched. CDR3 protein: CASSSGQGPGYTF. As DNA, the CDR3 is TGTGCCAGCAGCTCGGGACAGGGACCTGGCTACACCTTC.

The chain recombines TRBV6-1 with TRBJ2-4; D gene uncertain. Germline CDR1 reads MNHNS; CDR2 reads SASEGT. The CDR3 runs 13 residues. V gave up 6 bases and J gave up 12 bases, with 18 bases separating them. DNA of the CDR3: TGTGCCAGCAGCCCTACTGGCCGTGAGGCTCAGTACTTC. Translated, it gives CASSPTGREAQYF.

The sample holds one count of this clone. Germline is not matched at one junction end, which may reflect a read error. V gene TRBV7-2 combines with J gene TRBJ1-5; no clear D gene. The CDR3 spans 16 residues. Germline values: CDR1 SGHTA, CDR2 FQGNSA. The CDR3 DNA follows: TGTGCCAGCAGCTTAGACCGCGGGTTTAGCGATCAGCCCCAGCATTTT. It encodes CASSLDRGFSDQPQHF.

This clone turned up a few times. The rearrangement uses TRBV5-1 and TRBJ1-1; 8 bases agree with TRBD1. V was pared by 4 bases and J by 1 base, with 3 bases of the junction left unmatched. CDR3 length equals 14 residues. The germline V gene has CDR1 SGHRS and CDR2 YFSETQ. The CDR3 DNA reads as TGCGCCAGCAGCAACGGACAGGGGAACACTGAAGCTTTCTTT. Its protein is CASSNGQGNTEAFF.

This chain links TRBV5-1 with TRBJ2-7, with TRBD1 matching over 9 bases. Germline V gene lookup returns CDR1 SGHRS and CDR2 YFSETQ. The CDR3 sequence is 16 residues long. V was pared by 0 bases and J by 5 bases, with 9 bases of the junction left unmatched. The CDR3 DNA is TGCGCCAGCAGCTTGGTAGCTGGACAGGGGAACGACGAGCAGTACTTC. Translating it yields CASSLVAGQGNDEQYF.

The chain links TRBV5-1 to TRBJ2-2, with 9 bases that match TRBD1. The V gene end was trimmed by 5 bases and the J gene end by 5 bases; junction bases not matched to a gene: 7. CDR3 length equals 15 residues. Germline V gene data show CDR1 as SGHRS and CDR2 as YFSETQ. As DNA, the CDR3 is TGCGCCAGCAGAAGGGACAGGGTGGAAACCGGGGAGCTGTTTTTT. Its protein is CASRRDRVETGELFF. The full variable domain, with the rest looked up from reference TRBV5-1 and TRBJ2-2, is KAGVTQTPRYLIKTRGQQVTLSCSPISGHRSVSWYQQTPGQGLQFLFEYFSETQRNKGNFPGRFSGRQFSNSRSEMNVSTLELGDSALYLCASRRDRVETGELFFGEGSRLTVL.

The chain employs TRBV11-2 and TRBJ2-1; TRBD1 matches 7 bases. From germline, CDR1 is SGHAT and CDR2 FQNNGV. The CDR3 is 15 residues long. V lost 10 bases, J lost 6 bases, and 15 bases stayed unmatched. This CDR3 reads CATRQGWAWSNEQFF. The CDR3, as DNA: TGTGCCACACGACAGGGCTGGGCCTGGAGCAATGAGCAGTTCTTC.

V is TRBV30 and J is TRBJ2-7; 12 bases are shared with TRBD2. The CDR3 runs to 14 residues. V lost 5 bases and J lost 4; bases outside the gene matches: 6. CDR1 GTSNPN and CDR2 SVGIG come from the germline V gene (reference sequence). CDR3 residues: CAWSSGGARYEQYF. The CDR3 bases are TGTGCCTGGTCTAGCGGGGGGGCCCGATACGAGCAGTACTTC.

The chain combines TRBV15 with TRBJ2-1, with TRBD2 identical over 9 bases. Per the germline V gene, CDR1 is LNHNV and CDR2 is YYDKDF (reference sequence). V gave up 3 bases and J gave up 3 bases; unmatched junction bases: 0. CDR3 length equals 14 residues. CDR3 nucleotides: TGTGCCACCAGCAGGACTAGCGGCTACAATGAGCAGTTCTTC. This translates into CATSRTSGYNEQFF. Looking up the rest from reference TRBV15 and TRBJ2-1 gives the full variable domain: DAMVIQNPRYQVTQFGKPVTLSCSQTLNHNVMYWYQQKSSQAPKLLFHYYDKDFNNEADTPDNFQSRRPNTSFCFLDIRSPGLGDTAMYLCATSRTSGYNEQFFGPGTRLTVL.